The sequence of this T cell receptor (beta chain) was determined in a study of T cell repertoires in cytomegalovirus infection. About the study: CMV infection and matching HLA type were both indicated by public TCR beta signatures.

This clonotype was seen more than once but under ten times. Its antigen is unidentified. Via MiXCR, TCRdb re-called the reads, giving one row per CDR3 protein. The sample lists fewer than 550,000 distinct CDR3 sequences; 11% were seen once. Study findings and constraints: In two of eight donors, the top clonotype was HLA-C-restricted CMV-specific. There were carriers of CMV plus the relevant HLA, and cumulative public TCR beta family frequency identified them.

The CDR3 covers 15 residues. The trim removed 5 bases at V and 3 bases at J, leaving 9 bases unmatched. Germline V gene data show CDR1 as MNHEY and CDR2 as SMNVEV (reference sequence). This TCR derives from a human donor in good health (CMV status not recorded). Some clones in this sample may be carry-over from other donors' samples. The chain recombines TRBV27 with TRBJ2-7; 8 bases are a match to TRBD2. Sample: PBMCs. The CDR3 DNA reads TGTGCCAGCAGTCCCAAGGGCGGGGGGTTCTACGAGCAGTACTTC. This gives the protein CASSPKGGGFYEQYF.